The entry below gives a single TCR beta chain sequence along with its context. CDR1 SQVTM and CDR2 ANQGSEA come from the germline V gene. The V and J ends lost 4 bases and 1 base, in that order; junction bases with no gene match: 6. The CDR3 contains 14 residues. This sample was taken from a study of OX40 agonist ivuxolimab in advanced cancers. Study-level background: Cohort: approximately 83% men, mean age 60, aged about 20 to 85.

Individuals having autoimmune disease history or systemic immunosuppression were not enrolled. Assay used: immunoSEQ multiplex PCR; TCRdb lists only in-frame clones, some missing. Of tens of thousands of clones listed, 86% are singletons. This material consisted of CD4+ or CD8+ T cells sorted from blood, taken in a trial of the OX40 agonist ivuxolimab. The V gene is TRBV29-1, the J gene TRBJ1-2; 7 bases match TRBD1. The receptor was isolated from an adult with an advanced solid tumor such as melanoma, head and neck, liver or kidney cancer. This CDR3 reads CSVVFQGGNYGYTF. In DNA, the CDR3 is TGCAGCGTTGTGTTTCAGGGGGGTAACTATGGCTACACCTTC.